The entry below describes one T cell receptor beta chain. Its specificity is not known. CD45RO-negative CD8 cells positively selected for CCR7 made up the naive population, which excluded terminally differentiated effector memory CD45RA+ cells. Sorted-subset replicate PCRs used around 0.2 ug DNA, 25,000 to 30,000 T cell genomes. Assay used: immunoSEQ multiplex PCR; TCRdb lists only in-frame clones, some missing. The table lists around 2.1 million clones, just over 90% of them singletons. This sample was taken from a study of shared clonotypes between healthy human individuals. The study's findings and limits: Across subsets, estimated richness was generally greater for naive than for memory populations. Sequencing of the sorted subsets was shown by rarefaction to be incomplete despite large depth. Across a handful of donors, naive CD4 shared around 5.3%, naive CD8 less than 4%, memory CD4 about 2.4%, memory CD8 about 0.4%.

The CDR3 has 21 residues. The junction had 19 bases not matched to a gene; V was cut back by 0 bases and J by 5 bases. Germline assignment: CDR1 MNHEY and CDR2 SMNVEV (reference sequence). This chain links TRBV27 with TRBJ2-1, with 10 bases fitting TRBD2. This TCR was recovered from a man younger than 35 in good health. Some clones in this sample may be carry-over from other donors' samples. Sequenced material: naive CD8+ T cells from PBMCs. For the CDR3, the DNA is TGTGCCAGCAGTTTATCATCCGGGACCATCCTTGGACTAGCGGATGACAATGAGCAGTTCTTC. Encoded protein: CASSLSSGTILGLADDNEQFF.